These T cell receptor beta chains were read from a single sample in a study of Graves' ophthalmopathy and Graves' hyperthyroidism. Via MiXCR, TCRdb re-called the multiplex PCR reads, giving one row per CDR3 protein. The table has 650,000 to 900,000 distinct CDR3 sequences, roughly two fifths seen once. The source material was peripheral blood. These receptors originate from an adult man with Graves' ophthalmopathy. Each CDR3 is given without its conserved first and last residue. The size of a clone is reported for some rows only, either as once, few or many, or as a class for expanded clones.

CDR3,size,V,J
AISDSRAEAF,many,TRBV10-3,TRBJ1-1
ASSQPGQGADTEAF,-,TRBV14,TRBJ1-1
ASSPRGSSQETQY,few,TRBV9,TRBJ2-5
VISEPGQGVSYGYT,-,TRBV10-3,TRBJ1-2
ASSQGRITGNTIY,few,TRBV14,TRBJ1-3
ASSYNRELVTNTGELF,once,TRBV2,TRBJ2-2
ASSFIGNTIY,many,TRBV12-3/TRBV12-4,TRBJ1-3
ASSPDRGIRGYT,many,TRBV12-3/TRBV12-4,TRBJ1-2
ASSQGIDTGVNGYT,once,TRBV14,TRBJ1-2
ASSWGGGTNTEAF,few,TRBV10-3,TRBJ1-1
SSTSGTGELF,-,TRBV29-1,TRBJ2-2
VSGFVDTEAF,-,TRBV3-1,TRBJ1-1
ASSPRPWGDYGYT,-,TRBV7-9,TRBJ1-2
ASSVGPQANTGELF,-,TRBV9,TRBJ2-2
ATSRVAGGPRGANVLT,-,TRBV15,TRBJ2-6
ASSVLQGADSPLH,many,TRBV9,TRBJ1-6
SVGGTRGYEQY,-,TRBV29-1,TRBJ2-7
ATSRDREGEKLF,many,TRBV15,TRBJ1-4
ASSPTDDGGYGYT,-,TRBV25-1,TRBJ1-2
ASSLNNNQPQH,many,TRBV2,TRBJ1-5
ASRGAGKGAGELF,-,TRBV25-1,TRBJ2-2
ASSLETGGIGNTIY,-,TRBV5-1,TRBJ1-3
ASSSSRNTEAF,-,TRBV19,TRBJ1-1
ASSLDSKSSYEQY,-,TRBV7-2,TRBJ2-7
ASRDQGYGYT,many,TRBV7-2,TRBJ1-2
ASSARDFGGGNTGELF,-,TRBV25-1,TRBJ2-2
SVKKNTEAF,many,TRBV29-1,TRBJ1-1
ASSVSPGTGNTEAF,-,TRBV9,TRBJ1-1
ASSLTGQGAMPGELF,-,TRBV5-1,TRBJ2-2
ASSESRGDEAF,many,TRBV10-1,TRBJ1-1
ASSLNSGTGALGELF,-,TRBV7-3,TRBJ2-2
ASSDRGEKLF,many,TRBV6-1,TRBJ1-4
ASSYGREMNTEAF,-,TRBV6-6,TRBJ1-1
ASRVGLGQETQY,few,TRBV24-1,TRBJ2-5
ASSDNRVGSPLH,many,TRBV10-2,TRBJ1-6
ASSEPRTGGYEQY,-,TRBV7-9,TRBJ2-7
ASSATGVRDVLT,-,TRBV4-3,TRBJ2-6
ASIEKRRANYGYT,-,TRBV2,TRBJ1-2
SGKDRANVLT,-,TRBV29-1,TRBJ2-6
SASTGRGQPQH,few,TRBV20-1,TRBJ1-5
ASRDRVEGYT,few,TRBV2,TRBJ1-2
ASSLVRGAGTEAF,-,TRBV7-9,TRBJ1-1
AISVGEGAGANVLT,-,TRBV10-3,TRBJ2-6
ASSYFSGSSTGELF,few,TRBV2,TRBJ2-2
ASSPGQGALTGELF,few,TRBV7-9,TRBJ2-2
ASGLVAGGDEKLF,-,TRBV12-5,TRBJ1-4
ASSLSTAF,many,TRBV12-3/TRBV12-4,TRBJ1-1
ASSAQGNYEQY,many,TRBV25-1,TRBJ2-7
SVDFTGYGYT,-,TRBV29-1,TRBJ1-2
ATSNSRTGACEQY,-,TRBV24-1,TRBJ2-7
SVRRGLYGEQY,many,TRBV29-1,TRBJ2-7
ASLTGRLASTYEQY,many,TRBV6-5,TRBJ2-7
ASSLSSSYGYT,-,TRBV2,TRBJ1-2